What follows describes a single T cell receptor beta chain. Its antigen is not known. An end of the junction differs from the germline gene, which may be a read error. TCRdb fed the 5' RACE reads into MiXCR, producing one record per CDR3 protein. The profile shows about 4,900 distinct CDR3 sequences, roughly 22% of them singletons. The record originates from a study of spatial heterogeneity in lung cancer. Study in general: Tumor regions showed TCR transcript counts that correlated strongly with a T cell module score from matched bulk RNA-seq.

Time point here: sample taken at primary tumor resection. Donors were under 90 untreated early-stage non-small cell lung cancer patients. Unsorted whole RNA samples from tumor, nontumor lung or frozen PBMC were sequenced. Germline CDR1 and CDR2: ENHRY and SYGVKD. The length of the CDR3 is 15 residues. Points from the study as a whole: Expanded intratumoral alpha and beta TCR counts tracked tumor mutation counts. Counts for ubiquitous and regional expanded TCRs went along with ubiquitous and regional nonsynonymous mutations, respectively.

The specimen was lung tumor tissue, collected at surgery. The TCR originated in a male donor with early-stage non-small cell lung cancer. The genes are TRBV10-3 and TRBJ2-3, with D maybe TRBD1 (5 bases). In DNA form, the CDR3 reads TGTGCCATCAGTGAGGGTGGACACAGCACAGATACGAAGTATTTT. It translates to CAISEGGHSTDTKYF.